What follows are 2 T cell receptor beta chains derived from one specimen sequenced in a study of memory CD4+ T cells and cytomegalovirus serostatus. TCRdb's table, derived via immunoSEQ multiplex PCR, lists solely in-frame clones and lacks some. The sample has tens of thousands of clones, 79% seen once. The sort gate was single viable CD3+CD4+CD8-CD45RO+ cells for memory CD4+ T cells. Source material: memory CD4+ T cells from blood. These receptors originate from an adult in good health and CMV-seronegative.

The V gene is TRBV12-5, the J gene TRBJ2-1; 11 bases match TRBD2. The germline V gene encodes CDR1 LGHNT and CDR2 FRNRAP. This CDR3 has 17 amino acids. The V gene end was trimmed by 3 bases and the J gene end by 4 bases; junction bases not matched to a gene: 8. Written as DNA, the CDR3 is TGTGCTAGTGGTTTTATGACTAGCGGGGCTTCTTACAATGAGCAGTTCTTC. As protein: CASGFMTSGASYNEQFF.

The chain's CDR3 is CAWSPSGRKTDTQYF. The CDR3 bases are TGTGCCTGGAGCCCTAGCGGGAGAAAAACAGATACGCAGTATTTT. This chain uses TRBV30 with TRBJ2-3, with 10 bases matching TRBD2. This CDR3 comprises 15 residues. V gave up 3 bases and J gave up 3 bases; unmatched junction bases: 6. Per the germline V gene, CDR1 is GTSNPN and CDR2 is SVGIG (reference sequence).